A single sample is the source of the 16 T cell receptor beta chains below, sequenced in a study of cytomegalovirus exposure and HLA in healthy donors. The PCR made use of 60 Vbeta and 13 Jbeta primers. TCRdb keeps only in-frame clones here, not all; method: immunoSEQ multiplex PCR. The sample has tens of thousands of clones; 75% to 80% are singletons. The sample consisted of PBMCs. The receptors shown here come from a female donor in good health and CMV-seronegative.

This clone was observed a handful of times. This sequence joins TRBV18 and TRBJ1-1, with TRBD1 matching 7 bases. Germline CDR1 and CDR2: KGHSH and LQKENI. The CDR3 runs 17 residues. J lost 4 bases, V lost 3 bases, and 14 bases had no gene match. The CDR3 sequence is CASSPRFQGGASTEAFF. Written as DNA, the CDR3 is TGTGCCAGCTCACCTCGGTTCCAAGGGGGCGCGAGCACTGAAGCTTTCTTT. The full variable domain, completed using reference TRBV18 and TRBJ1-1, is NAGVMQNPRHLVRRRGQEARLRCSPMKGHSHVYWYRQLPEEGLKFMVYLQKENIIDESGMPKERFSAEFPKEGPSILRIQQVVRGDSAAYFCASSPRFQGGASTEAFFGQGTRLTVV.

This chain connects TRBV7-2 to TRBJ2-7; a possible D gene is TRBD1 (6 bases). Trimming removed 4 bases from V and 1 base from J, with 8 bases in between. There are 13 residues in the CDR3. Germline values: CDR1 SGHTA, CDR2 FQGNSA. In DNA, the CDR3 is TGTGCCAGCAGCTCGCAGGGGTCCTACGAGCAGTACTTC. Translation: CASSSQGSYEQYF.

CDR3 loop: CAWSRDSGSGNTIYF. The CDR3 DNA reads TGTGCCTGGAGCCGGGACAGCGGCTCTGGAAACACCATATATTTT. The chain is built from TRBV30 and TRBJ1-3; 7 bases are shared with TRBD1. The CDR3 consists of 15 residues. The V gene's germline CDR1 is GTSNPN and CDR2 SVGIG (reference sequence). The trim removed 3 bases at V and 0 bases at J, leaving 5 bases unmatched.

Only a few counts were recorded for this clone. CDR3: CAWLAGDLNTQYF. In nucleotides, the CDR3 is TGTGCCTGGCTAGCGGGGGATCTCAATACGCAGTATTTT. The chain joins TRBV30 to TRBJ2-3; TRBD2 agrees at 10 bases. This CDR3 has 13 residues. J gave up 7 bases and V 5 bases, and 6 bases lay outside the gene matches. Per germline, CDR1 GTSNPN and CDR2 SVGIG (reference sequence).

The table lists this clone with a few counts. The chain employs TRBV5-1 and TRBJ2-2; no clear D gene. V was clipped by 1 base and J by 0 bases, with 13 bases between them. The CDR3 runs to 17 residues. The germline V gene encodes CDR1 SGHRS and CDR2 YFSETQ. CDR3 in DNA: TGCGCCAGCAGCTTGCGGGTGTCCACTACGAACACCGGGGAGCTGTTTTTT. Encoded protein: CASSLRVSTTNTGELFF.

The J gene is TRBJ2-1, the V gene TRBV6-5, with D tentatively TRBD1 (6 bases). Trimming pared 0 bases from V and 7 bases from J, leaving 16 bases between. Germline values: CDR1 MNHEY, CDR2 SVGAGI. This CDR3 is 16 amino acids long. CDR3 in DNA: TGTGCCAGCAGTTACTCGATGGTCGGCAGGGGTAATGAGCAGTTCTTC. It is translated as CASSYSMVGRGNEQFF.

This chain links TRBV2 with TRBJ1-1; D is unresolved. Trimming pared 2 bases from V and 0 bases from J, leaving 4 bases between. The germline V gene encodes CDR1 SNHLY and CDR2 FYNNEI. This CDR3 region has 13 residues. The CDR3 sequence: CASSELLNTEAFF. In DNA form, the CDR3 reads TGTGCCAGCAGTGAACTCCTGAACACTGAAGCTTTCTTT.

This chain uses TRBV4-3 with TRBJ1-6; the match to TRBD1 covers 9 bases. The CDR3 spans 16 residues. Germline assignment: CDR1 LGHNA and CDR2 YSLEER. V was clipped by 1 base and J by 9 bases; unmatched bases: 7. The CDR3 bases are TGCGCCAGCAGCCAAGGGGCGGACAGGGGTAGTTCACCCCTCCACTTT. It specifies CASSQGADRGSSPLHF.

V is TRBV11-2 and J is TRBJ1-1; TRBD1 matches 7 bases. The CDR3 contains 14 residues. CDR1 is SGHAT, CDR2 FQNNGV, per germline. V trimming: 5 bases; J trimming: 4 bases; junction bases outside the gene matches: 7. This CDR3 is CASSPQGGITEAFF. The CDR3 nucleotides are TGTGCCAGCAGCCCCCAGGGGGGTATCACTGAAGCTTTCTTT.

The count of this clone is one. V and J are TRBV2 and TRBJ2-3; 7 nucleotides agree with TRBD2. CDR1 is SNHLY, CDR2 FYNNEI, per germline. The CDR3 extends over 12 amino acids. The junction had 10 bases not matched to a gene; V was cut back by 5 bases and J by 14 bases. CDR3 sequence: CASSLRGSHPYF. In nucleotides, the CDR3 is TGTGCCAGCAGTCTACGCGGGAGTCATCCGTATTTT.

The chain employs TRBV7-8 and TRBJ2-1; TRBD2 agrees at 11 bases. Trimming took 11 bases from V and 8 from J; bases not matched to a gene: 2. Germline V lookup: CDR1 SGHVS, CDR2 FQNEAQ. The length of the CDR3 is 11 residues. This CDR3 is CALAGGDEQFF. CDR3 nucleotide sequence: TGTGCCCTAGCGGGGGGCGATGAGCAGTTCTTC.

The rearrangement uses TRBV5-4 and TRBJ1-1, with D tentatively TRBD1 (6 bases). The V and J ends lost 5 bases and 1 base respectively, with 9 bases between them. The CDR3 has 13 amino acids. The germline gives CDR1 SGHNT, CDR2 YYREEE (reference sequence). Here the CDR3 DNA reads TGTGCCAGCAGGGTGGACAGGAACACTGAAGCTTTCTTT. It translates to CASRVDRNTEAFF.

The CDR3 region has the DNA TGTGCCAGCAGTCAGGACAGGGGTAACTATGGCTACACCTTC. Amino acids: CASSQDRGNYGYTF. V gene TRBV6-5 combines with J gene TRBJ1-2, with TRBD1 matching over 9 bases. V shed 5 bases and J 1 base; nucleotides not matched to a gene: 2. The CDR3 has 14 residues. Germline CDR1 reads MNHEY; CDR2 reads SVGAGI.

This chain joins TRBV5-1 and TRBJ2-3, with 13 positions matching TRBD2. There are 15 residues in the CDR3. V lost 4 bases to trimming and J lost 5 bases; unmatched junction nucleotides: 4. CDR1 and CDR2 (germline): SGHRS, YFSETQ. The CDR3 nucleotides are TGCGCCAGCAGCAGGACTAGCGGGAGTGAAGATACGCAGTATTTT. Encoded protein: CASSRTSGSEDTQYF.

This chain links TRBV19 with TRBJ1-2; possible D gene TRBD1, 5 bases. Germline V gene data show CDR1 as LNHDA and CDR2 as SQIVND (reference sequence). V lost 5 bases to trimming and J lost 3 bases, with 13 bases between them. The CDR3 has 14 residues. The CDR3 coding sequence is TGTGCCAGTAGTGCGGGAAGGGGCTACTATGGCTACACCTTC. The encoded protein is CASSAGRGYYGYTF. The variable domain in full, with the rest retrieved from reference TRBV19 and TRBJ1-2, is DGGITQSPKYLFRKEGQNVTLSCEQNLNHDAMYWYRQDPGQGLRLIYYSQIVNDFQKGDIAEGYSVSREKKESFPLTVTSAQKNPTAFYLCASSAGRGYYGYTFGSGTRLTVV.

V and J are TRBV11-2 and TRBJ2-7; D might be TRBD2 (5 bases). Trimming pared 5 bases from V and 0 bases from J, leaving 11 bases between. CDR1 is SGHAT, CDR2 FQNNGV, per germline. CDR3 length: 14 residues. This CDR3 reads CASSLGSSSYEQYF. The CDR3 region has the DNA TGTGCCAGCAGCCTTGGGAGCAGCTCCTACGAGCAGTACTTC.